Listed here are 25 T cell receptor beta chains from one sample, sequenced in a study of cytomegalovirus exposure and HLA in healthy donors. The primer mix had 60 Vbeta and 13 Jbeta primers. TCRdb's copy holds only in-frame clones and misses some; the assay was immunoSEQ multiplex PCR. The sample consists of 150,000 to 200,000 clones, around three quarters of them appearing once. The source material was PBMCs. Receptors originate from a woman between 40 and 55 years old in good health and CMV-seronegative.

This chain links TRBV14 with TRBJ2-7, with 8 nucleotides matching TRBD1. With V trimmed by 1 base and J by 6 bases, 11 bases remained unmatched. CDR1 is SGHDN and CDR2 is FVKESK in the germline V gene. The CDR3 totals 16 residues. CDR3: CASSQGQGAVRGEQYF. The CDR3 region has the DNA TGTGCCAGCAGCCAAGGGCAGGGGGCCGTGAGGGGCGAGCAGTACTTC. Looking up the rest from reference TRBV14 and TRBJ2-7 gives the full variable domain: EAGVTQFPSHSVIEKGQTVTLRCDPISGHDNLYWYRRVMGKEIKFLLHFVKESKQDESGMPNNRFLAERTGGTYSTLKVQPAELEDSGVYFCASSQGQGAVRGEQYFGPGTRLTVT.

CDR3 nucleotides: TGCAGCGTTAGGGGACAGGGAGGAGAGACCCAGTACTTC. As protein: CSVRGQGGETQYF. The V call is TRBV29-1, the J call TRBJ2-5, with 9 bases lining up with TRBD1. Germline loops: CDR1 SQVTM, CDR2 ANQGSEA. V gave up 5 bases and J gave up 4 bases; unmatched junction bases: 5. CDR3 size: 13 residues.

The rearrangement joins TRBV28 to TRBJ1-4; TRBD1 is a possible D gene (6 bases). Trimming removed 8 bases at V and 2 bases at J, with 12 bases between. Germline V gene sequence: CDR1 MDHEN, CDR2 SYDVKM. The CDR3 length is 14 residues. The CDR3 region has the DNA TGTGCCAGCGAAGGGGGGGCGACTAATGAAAAACTGTTTTTT. Translation: CASEGGATNEKLFF.

The chain has TRBV7-9 and TRBJ1-2; TRBD1 is a possible D gene (5 bases). Germline CDR1 reads SEHNR; CDR2 reads FQNEAQ (reference sequence). CDR3 size: 15 residues. The V end was cut by 0 bases, the J end by 8 bases, with 16 bases between. CDR3 amino acids: CASSLAQGRVIGYTF. CDR3 nucleotide sequence: TGTGCCAGCAGCTTAGCGCAAGGCAGGGTAATCGGCTACACCTTC.

The chain is built from TRBV9 and TRBJ2-2; TRBD2 matches at 8 bases. Germline CDR1 is SGDLS and CDR2 is YYNGEE. V trimming: 0 bases; J trimming: 5 bases; junction bases outside the gene matches: 12. The length of the CDR3 is 18 residues. The CDR3 DNA sequence: TGTGCCAGCAGCGTAGGTTTAGCGGGAACCGTGGGGACCGGGGAGCTGTTTTTT. Amino acids: CASSVGLAGTVGTGELFF. Together with reference TRBV9 and TRBJ2-2, the CDR3 gives the full variable domain: DSGVTQTPKHLITATGQRVTLRCSPRSGDLSVYWYQQSLDQGLQFLIQYYNGEERAKGNILERFSAQQFPDLHSELNLSSLELGDSALYFCASSVGLAGTVGTGELFFGEGSRLTVL.

The gene calls are TRBV9 and TRBJ2-5; TRBD2 might be the D (6 bases). The CDR3 is 14 residues long. Germline V CDR1 and CDR2: SGDLS, YYNGEE. V gave up 2 bases and J gave up 5 bases, with 13 bases separating them. The CDR3 sequence: CASSVTSSAETQYF. CDR3 nucleotide sequence: TGTGCCAGCAGCGTGACTAGTAGTGCGGAGACCCAGTACTTC.

This chain connects TRBV11-3 to TRBJ2-4, with a weak D call TRBD2 (6 bases). This CDR3 has 14 residues. Germline V lookup: CDR1 SGHNT, CDR2 YENEEA. V was shortened by 5 bases and J by 0 bases, with 8 bases between the two germline ends. The CDR3 bases are TGTGCCAGCAGCCCGGGACTAGCCAAAAACATTCAGTACTTC. Translating gives CASSPGLAKNIQYF.

V usage is TRBV30 and J usage is TRBJ1-4; D not resolved. The germline CDR1 and CDR2 sequences are GTSNPN and SVGIG (reference sequence). CDR3 length equals 10 residues. V was clipped by 7 bases and J by 8 bases, with 8 bases between them. The CDR3 spells CAFAGEKLFF. As DNA, the CDR3 is TGTGCCTTCGCGGGGGAAAAACTGTTTTTT.

Worth noting for this clone: An end of the junction does not agree with germline; a read error may underlie this. This sequence joins TRBV28 and TRBJ2-1; a possible D gene is TRBD2 (6 bases). This CDR3 contains 15 residues. Germline V gene lookup returns CDR1 MDHEN and CDR2 SYDVKM. The CDR3 nucleotides read TGTGCCAGCAGTTTAGGCGGGGTCGCCTACAATGGGCAGTTCTTC. It is translated as CASSLGGVAYNGQFF.

This chain links TRBV7-3 with TRBJ2-5, with TRBD1 identical over 9 bases. This CDR3 has 15 residues. V was clipped by 4 bases and J by 1 base; unmatched bases: 4. Germline assignment: CDR1 SGHTA and CDR2 FQGTGA. This CDR3 is CASSSGQGGQETQYF. The CDR3 region has the DNA TGTGCCAGCAGCTCGGGACAGGGTGGCCAAGAGACCCAGTACTTC.

The genes are TRBV29-1 and TRBJ2-5; D is unresolved. V lost 8 bases, J lost 2 bases, and 6 bases lay in between. This CDR3 is built from 10 residues. Germline lookup yields CDR1 SQVTM and CDR2 ANQGSEA. The DNA for the CDR3 is TGCAGCTCCTTACAAGAGACCCAGTACTTC. Its translation: CSSLQETQYF. Full variable domain (outside the CDR3, taken from reference TRBV29-1 and TRBJ2-5): SAVISQKPSRDICQRGTSLTIQCQVDSQVTMMFWYRQQPGQSLTLIATANQGSEATYESGFVIDKFPISRPNLTFSTLTVSNMSPEDSSIYLCSSLQETQYFGPGTRLLVL.

The J gene is TRBJ2-7, the V gene TRBV28; D not resolved. The ends were cut back, 4 bases at V and 2 bases at J, with 6 bases in the middle. Per germline, CDR1 MDHEN and CDR2 SYDVKM. This CDR3 comprises 12 residues. The CDR3 spells CASSSYPYEQYF. Written as DNA, the CDR3 is TGTGCCAGCAGTTCCTACCCCTACGAGCAGTACTTC.

This clone was seen once. The chain joins TRBV6-1 to TRBJ1-5; D perhaps matches TRBD1 (5 bases). There are 13 residues in the CDR3. Looked up from germline, CDR1 is MNHNS and CDR2 is SASEGT. The V end lost 11 bases, the J end lost 2 bases, and 13 bases lay between the germline ends. For the CDR3, the DNA is TGTGCCGGACAACCGGACCGCAATCAGCCCCAGCATTTT. Translated: CAGQPDRNQPQHF.

The chain uses TRBV29-1 and TRBJ2-7; D is uncertain. Trimming left V 1 base short and J 0 bases short, with 7 bases between. CDR3 length equals 13 residues. Germline V gene sequence: CDR1 SQVTM, CDR2 ANQGSEA. The CDR3 DNA reads TGCAGCGTTGAAGGCTCTAGCTCCTACGAGCAGTACTTC. Translation gives CSVEGSSSYEQYF.

The gene calls are TRBV6-1 and TRBJ2-7; perhaps TRBD2 as D (7 bases). The CDR3 consists of 15 residues. Germline lookup yields CDR1 MNHNS and CDR2 SASEGT. With 7 bases removed from V and 5 bases from J, the gap between germline ends came to 21 bases. CDR3 protein: CASTSGGAGRNEQYF. CDR3 nucleotide sequence: TGTGCCAGCACTTCTGGGGGGGCAGGACGAAACGAGCAGTACTTC.

V usage is TRBV7-9 and J usage is TRBJ2-1; 8 bases are shared with TRBD2. The CDR3 sequence is 15 residues long. Trimming took 1 base from V and 5 from J; bases not matched to a gene: 4. Germline V gives CDR1 SEHNR, CDR2 FQNEAQ (reference sequence). CDR3 sequence (DNA): TGTGCCAGCAGCTTAGTTATTAGCGGGGACAATGAGCAGTTCTTC. This sequence encodes CASSLVISGDNEQFF.

The rearrangement joins TRBV7-9 to TRBJ2-3, with D tentatively TRBD2 (5 bases). This CDR3 contains 11 residues. V shed 1 base and J shed 11 bases, with 7 bases lying between them. Germline values: CDR1 SEHNR, CDR2 FQNEAQ (reference sequence). CDR3 protein: CASSLGAEQYF. For the CDR3, the DNA is TGTGCCAGCAGCTTAGGAGCGGAGCAGTATTTT.

V is TRBV19 and J is TRBJ1-2, with D tentatively TRBD1 (6 bases). V was pared by 1 base and J by 4 bases, with 10 bases between. The V gene's germline CDR1 is LNHDA and CDR2 SQIVND (reference sequence). This CDR3 spans 14 amino acids. CDR3 residues: CASSIAQGSYGYTF. DNA for the CDR3: TGTGCCAGTAGTATAGCCCAGGGGAGCTATGGCTACACCTTC.

The J gene is TRBJ2-1, the V gene TRBV2; a weak D match, TRBD2 (5 bases). With 3 bases removed from V and 2 bases from J, the gap between germline ends came to 8 bases. This CDR3 has 14 amino acids. Germline CDR1 is SNHLY and CDR2 is FYNNEI. DNA for the CDR3: TGTGCCAGCAGTGAGACTATACCCTACAATGAGCAGTTCTTC. Amino acids: CASSETIPYNEQFF.

This chain uses TRBV30 with TRBJ1-5; D gene uncertain. In germline, CDR1 is GTSNPN, CDR2 SVGIG (reference sequence). Trimming stripped 0 bases from V and 5 bases from J, with 8 bases between. The CDR3 covers 13 residues. In DNA, the CDR3 is TGTGCCTGGAGTGTTGAGGGCGATCAGCCCCAGCATTTT. Translating it yields CAWSVEGDQPQHF.

The chain is built from TRBV7-8 and TRBJ1-2; the match to TRBD1 covers 9 bases. The CDR3 is 19 residues long. Germline V gene sequence: CDR1 SGHVS, CDR2 FQNEAQ. Losses at the gene ends were 5 bases for V and 5 bases for J; bases not matched to a gene: 21. As DNA, the CDR3 is TGTGCCAGCAGCCCCTACAGGGGGCAACCACCACCGGGAAGGTATGGCTACACCTTC. Translation gives CASSPYRGQPPPGRYGYTF.

Of note for this clone: This same CDR3 is encoded by further DNA sequences in the sample. The chain employs TRBV6-5 and TRBJ1-2; TRBD1 matches at 10 bases. The CDR3 totals 15 residues. V lost 2 bases to trimming and J lost 1 base; unmatched junction nucleotides: 1. Germline-derived CDR1 and CDR2 are MNHEY and SVGAGI. The CDR3 sequence: CASSYRDRGNYGYTF. The CDR3 nucleotides read TGTGCCAGCAGTTACCGGGACAGGGGTAACTATGGCTACACCTTC.

J is TRBJ2-3 and V is TRBV4-2, with TRBD2 matching 15 bases. With 1 base clipped from V and 2 bases from J, the junction kept 4 bases outside the gene matches. The CDR3 is made up of 18 amino acids. CDR1 and CDR2 from the germline V gene are LGHNA and YNFKEQ. For the CDR3, the DNA is TGTGCCAGCAGCCAAGGGGGACTAGCGGGAGGCTTCACAGATACGCAGTATTTT. Amino acid sequence: CASSQGGLAGGFTDTQYF.

The rearrangement uses TRBV6-6 and TRBJ1-1; D call uncertain. The ends were cut back, 6 bases at V and 6 bases at J, with 14 bases in the middle. Germline assignment: CDR1 MNHNY and CDR2 SVGAGI (reference sequence). The CDR3 spans 13 residues. The CDR3 DNA sequence: TGTGCCAGCAGGAGGCCAGACTTAGCTGAAGCTTTCTTT. This translates into CASRRPDLAEAFF.

The chain carries TRBV28 and TRBJ2-1; 8 bases map to TRBD2. Germline trimming cut 8 bases from V and 10 bases from J; bases unmatched to any gene: 22. The CDR3 is 17 residues long. In germline, CDR1 is MDHEN, CDR2 SYDVKM. CDR3 sequence: CASLRSGTRQKRGEQFF. The CDR3 coding sequence is TGTGCCAGCCTTCGTTCCGGGACTAGACAAAAACGGGGGGAGCAGTTCTTC.